These 25 T cell receptor beta chains were all obtained from the same sample, sequenced in a study of blood T cells in healthy people across ages. Next came a second PCR, run for about 7 to 12 cycles, which used a sample-barcoded 5' primer along with a J-beta primer mix. TCRdb reprocessed the 5' RACE reads with MiXCR, giving one entry per CDR3 protein. The sample yields hundreds of thousands of distinct CDR3 sequences, 25% to 35% seen once. Source material: blood. The source of these receptors is a woman of 80 years or more in good health.

This chain links TRBV27 with TRBJ1-1, with D maybe TRBD1 (6 bases). V lost 4 bases and J lost 2, with 23 bases in between. The CDR3 runs 18 residues. Germline V gives CDR1 MNHEY, CDR2 SMNVEV (reference sequence). As DNA, the CDR3 is TGTGCCAGCAGTTGGAGGGGACAACTCATTTCCCTAAACACTGAAGCTTTCTTT. Protein product: CASSWRGQLISLNTEAFF.

This clonotype was seen a few times. This sequence joins TRBV11-1 and TRBJ2-5; 9 nucleotides line up with TRBD1. V shed 4 bases, J shed 11 bases, and the junction held 14 bases outside the gene matches. The CDR3 loop spans 15 amino acids. Germline CDR1 reads SGHAT; CDR2 reads FQDESV (reference sequence). This CDR3 is CASSSSGTGRYEQYF. Written as DNA, the CDR3 is TGTGCCAGCAGCTCATCCGGGACAGGGAGATATGAGCAGTACTTC.

This clonotype showed up many times. This chain joins TRBV6-1 and TRBJ1-2; D remains ambiguous. The CDR3 has 13 amino acids. The V and J ends lost 3 bases and 4 bases respectively, with 9 bases between them. Germline values: CDR1 MNHNS, CDR2 SASEGT. CDR3 region: CASSDEGVYGYTF. The CDR3 DNA is TGTGCCAGCAGTGATGAGGGCGTCTATGGCTACACCTTC.

A few counts support this clonotype. V usage is TRBV30 and J usage is TRBJ1-2; tentatively, D is TRBD1 (6 bases). Trimming stripped 5 bases from V and 2 bases from J, with 12 bases between. Germline CDR1 is GTSNPN and CDR2 is SVGIG (reference sequence). This CDR3 is built from 13 residues. As DNA, the CDR3 is TGTGCCTGGGACCGGGACAAAAACTATGGCTACACCTTC. Its protein is CAWDRDKNYGYTF.

The chain uses TRBV20-1 and TRBJ2-7; 8 bases are shared with TRBD1. The CDR3 runs to 15 residues. Germline assignment: CDR1 DFQATT and CDR2 SNEGSKA (reference sequence). V lost 6 bases, J lost 5 bases, and 15 bases stayed unmatched. The CDR3 region is CSAQDPDRVSNEQYF. CDR3 nucleotide sequence: TGCAGTGCCCAAGACCCGGACAGGGTAAGCAACGAGCAGTACTTC.

This chain links TRBV15 with TRBJ2-2, with a weak D call TRBD1 (5 bases). This CDR3 comprises 13 residues. Trimming took 4 bases from V and 7 from J, leaving 10 bases between them. Germline CDR1 and CDR2: LNHNV and YYDKDF (reference sequence). Here the CDR3 DNA reads TGTGCCACCAGCACCCAAGGGGTCGGGGAGCTGTTTTTT. This sequence encodes CATSTQGVGELFF. The full variable domain, rest sourced from reference TRBV15 and TRBJ2-2, is DAMVIQNPRYQVTQFGKPVTLSCSQTLNHNVMYWYQQKSSQAPKLLFHYYDKDFNNEADTPDNFQSRRPNTSFCFLDIRSPGLGDTAMYLCATSTQGVGELFFGEGSRLTVL.

There are a few counts of this clonotype. V gene TRBV20-1 combines with J gene TRBJ1-5; 7 bases match TRBD1. Per germline, CDR1 DFQATT and CDR2 SNEGSKA (reference sequence). The V gene end was trimmed by 5 bases and the J gene end by 3 bases; junction bases not matched to a gene: 7. The CDR3 is made up of 14 amino acids. The chain's CDR3 is CSASRQGNNQPQHF. The DNA for the CDR3 is TGCAGTGCTTCGCGACAGGGCAACAATCAGCCCCAGCATTTT.

This clonotype was picked up many times. V gene TRBV7-6 combines with J gene TRBJ2-3; no clear D. The CDR3 is 15 amino acids. Germline CDR1 is SGHVS and CDR2 is FNYEAQ. Trimming removed 3 bases from V and 2 bases from J, with 12 bases in between. CDR3 nucleotide sequence: TGTGCCAGCAGCTTGAGCGACGGCTCCACAGATACGCAGTATTTT. Residues: CASSLSDGSTDTQYF.

This clonotype was seen only a few times. This chain's CDR3 is CASRQTSRRQPRVFEKLFF. CDR3 sequence (DNA): TGTGCCAGCAGACAAACCAGCCGACGCCAACCCAGGGTTTTTGAAAAACTGTTTTTT. The chain has TRBV14 and TRBJ1-4; a weak D match, TRBD1 (5 bases). Trimming shortened V by 6 bases and J by 7 bases, and 30 bases separated the two germline ends. CDR3 length equals 19 residues. The germline gives CDR1 SGHDN, CDR2 FVKESK.

The chain links TRBV27 to TRBJ2-1; 8 bases map to TRBD2. V shed 7 bases, J shed 7 bases, and the junction held 6 bases outside the gene matches. The CDR3 covers 13 residues. Germline CDR1 is MNHEY and CDR2 is SMNVEV (reference sequence). The CDR3 reads CASTRTSSNEQFF. The CDR3 DNA is TGTGCCAGCACCAGGACTAGCAGTAATGAGCAGTTCTTC.

As for this clonotype: The junction departs from the called germline gene at one end, perhaps through a read error. V gene TRBV20-1 combines with J gene TRBJ2-7, with 8 bases matching TRBD2. The CDR3 covers 18 residues. Germline values: CDR1 DFQATT, CDR2 SNEGSKA (reference sequence). CDR3 DNA sequence: TGCGGTGCTAGAGATCCCTTTTCGGGACTAGGGGCCTACAATGAGCAGTACTTC. Protein sequence: CGARDPFSGLGAYNEQYF.

This clonotype was observed a few times. A much larger clonotype is one base distant, so this may be a read error. The CDR3 DNA follows: TGTGCCAGCAAAAGGAGACAGGGAGGCGACGAGCAGTACTTC. Translated, it gives CASKRRQGGDEQYF. The V call is TRBV2, the J call TRBJ2-7; tentatively, D is TRBD1 (7 bases). The CDR3 loop spans 14 amino acids. CDR1 and CDR2 (germline): SNHLY, FYNNEI. The ends were cut back, 7 bases at V and 5 bases at J, with 18 bases in the middle. Using reference TRBV2 and TRBJ2-7 for the parts outside the CDR3, the full variable domain is EPEVTQTPSHQVTQMGQEVILRCVPISNHLYFYWYRQILGQKVEFLVSFYNNEISEKSEIFDDQFSVERPDGSNFTLKIRSTKLEDSAMYFCASKRRQGGDEQYFGPGTRLTVT.

Many counts were recorded for this clonotype. The chain uses TRBV7-2 and TRBJ1-6, with D perhaps TRBD1 (5 bases). The V gene lost 6 bases and the J gene lost 2 bases, with 17 bases spanning the gap. Germline V lookup: CDR1 SGHTA, CDR2 FQGNSA. The CDR3 is 17 residues long. The CDR3 sequence: CASRGGSGTTYNSPLHF. The CDR3, as DNA: TGTGCCAGCAGGGGAGGGTCAGGGACGACCTATAATTCACCCCTCCACTTT.

This clonotype was seen at least ten times. This chain uses TRBV6-1 with TRBJ2-4; D is uncertain. Per the germline V gene, CDR1 is MNHNS and CDR2 is SASEGT. The CDR3 consists of 11 residues. Trimming removed 4 bases from V and 8 bases from J, with 6 bases in between. CDR3 residues: CASSVMDIQYF. CDR3 DNA: TGTGCCAGCAGTGTCATGGACATTCAGTACTTC.

The chain uses TRBV7-2 and TRBJ2-5; TRBD1 or TRBD2 may be the D gene (7 bases each). V lost 5 bases, J lost 9 bases, and 19 bases lay in between. The CDR3 has 14 amino acids. Germline values: CDR1 SGHTA, CDR2 FQGNSA. The CDR3 loop is CASSPTGAGEAQYF. CDR3 in DNA: TGTGCCAGCAGCCCCACAGGGGCGGGGGAGGCCCAGTACTTC.

V and J are TRBV20-1 and TRBJ1-6; possible D gene TRBD1, 5 bases. Trimming took off 0 bases at V and 11 bases at J, with 11 bases between the two ends. Per germline, CDR1 DFQATT and CDR2 SNEGSKA (reference sequence). The CDR3 is made up of 13 amino acids. In nucleotides, the CDR3 is TGCAGTGCTAGAGAGCTTCCCAGGGCACCCCTCCACTTT. Its translation: CSARELPRAPLHF.

This clonotype was found a few times. The chain has TRBV20-1 and TRBJ2-7, with 8 bases aligning to TRBD2. J was trimmed by 4 bases and V by 1 base; bases with no gene match: 6. CDR1 and CDR2 (germline): DFQATT, SNEGSKA (reference sequence). There are 14 residues in the CDR3. The CDR3 bases are TGCAGTGCTAGAGGTCTCTCGGGGGGGTACGAGCAGTACTTC. Protein sequence: CSARGLSGGYEQYF.

This clonotype was observed many times. The J gene is TRBJ2-3, the V gene TRBV29-1, with D perhaps being TRBD1 or TRBD2 (6 bases each). Between the trimmed V and J ends, which lost 7 bases and 3 bases, there was a span of 11 bases. The CDR3 is 12 residues long. CDR1 and CDR2 from the germline V gene are SQVTM and ANQGSEA. The CDR3 loop is CSAGGGTDTQYF. In DNA, the CDR3 is TGCAGCGCAGGAGGGGGAACAGATACGCAGTATTTT.

On this clonotype: A read error is possible here, since a much larger clone lies one base away. The chain uses TRBV15 and TRBJ1-1; no clear D gene. Germline V CDR1 and CDR2: LNHNV, YYDKDF (reference sequence). V was pared by 7 bases and J by 6 bases, with 18 bases between. The length of the CDR3 is 14 residues. Here the CDR3 DNA reads TGTGCCACCAAGGGAAGCGGAGGGTTGGCTGAAGCTTTCTTT. Residues: CATKGSGGLAEAFF.

This clonotype appeared a few times. This may be a read error, as it is one base from a much larger clone. The chain carries TRBV6-4 and TRBJ2-1, with a weak D call TRBD2 (5 bases). The better agreement between TRBJ2-7 and the DNA end casts doubt on the J call. Looked up from germline, CDR1 is MRHNA and CDR2 is SNTAGT. The CDR3 covers 16 residues. The CDR3 nucleotides read TGTGCCAGCAGTGACTCAGCGGCGAGCTCCTACAATGAGCAGTACTTC. It codes for CASSDSAASSYNEQYF.

This clonotype was picked up a small number of times. This chain connects TRBV13 to TRBJ1-2; D remains ambiguous. The V gene's germline CDR1 is PRHDT and CDR2 FYEKMQ (reference sequence). The V gene lost 5 bases and the J gene lost 0 bases, with 7 bases spanning the gap. CDR3 size: 13 residues. CDR3 sequence reads: CASSVQSNYGYTF. Written as DNA, the CDR3 is TGTGCCAGCAGCGTTCAATCTAACTATGGCTACACCTTC. The variable domain in full, completed from reference TRBV13 and TRBJ1-2, reads AAGVIQSPRHLIKEKRETATLKCYPIPRHDTVYWYQQGPGQDPQFLISFYEKMQSDKGSIPDRFSAQQFSDYHSELNMSSLELGDSALYFCASSVQSNYGYTFGSGTRLTVV.

The CDR3 loop is CASGPLDRNQPQHF. CDR3 sequence (DNA): TGTGCCAGCGGACCCCTCGATAGAAATCAGCCCCAGCATTTT. The genes are TRBV6-1 and TRBJ1-5; D call uncertain. CDR1 is MNHNS and CDR2 is SASEGT in the germline V gene. The CDR3 has 14 amino acids. Trimming cost V 8 bases and J 4 bases, with 15 bases left between them.

This clonotype was detected only a few times. V gene TRBV7-2 combines with J gene TRBJ1-2; tentatively, D is TRBD1 (6 bases). V was shortened by 7 bases and J by 0 bases, with 9 bases between the two germline ends. Germline CDR1 and CDR2: SGHTA and FQGNSA. CDR3 length: 13 amino acids. In DNA, the CDR3 is TGTGCCAGCACGGCAGGGGCTAACTATGGCTACACCTTC. Encoded protein: CASTAGANYGYTF. Full variable domain (rest looked up from reference TRBV7-2 and TRBJ1-2): GAGVSQSPSNKVTEKGKDVELRCDPISGHTALYWYRQSLGQGLEFLIYFQGNSAPDKSGLPSDRFSAERTGGSVSTLTIQRTQQEDSAVYLCASTAGANYGYTFGSGTRLTVV.

The chain joins TRBV7-2 to TRBJ1-2; 8 nucleotides match TRBD1. V gave up 1 base and J gave up 4 bases; unmatched junction bases: 8. This CDR3 spans 16 amino acids. CDR1 and CDR2 from the germline V gene are SGHTA and FQGNSA. The CDR3 nucleotides read TGTGCCAGCAGCTTAGAAGGGGGGCAGGGGGCCTATGGCTACACCTTC. This codes for CASSLEGGQGAYGYTF.

This clonotype has ten or more counts. The chain has TRBV6-2 or TRBV6-3 and TRBJ2-7; D is tentatively TRBD1 or TRBD2 (5 bases each). Germline lookup yields CDR1 MNHEY and CDR2 SVGEGT. This CDR3 contains 13 residues. Trimming pared 6 bases from V and 2 bases from J, leaving 11 bases between. The CDR3 DNA sequence: TGTGCCAGCAGCCGAGGGGCCCCCTACGAGCAGTACTTC. Its translation: CASSRGAPYEQYF.